Presented here are 21 T cell receptor beta chains from one specimen sequenced in a study of yellow fever vaccine responses in identical twins. TCRdb ran MiXCR on the RT-PCR reads and lists one entry per CDR3 protein. The repertoire holds around 5,800 distinct CDR3 sequences, with around 79% as singletons. The sequences come from T cells from blood (PBMCs), unsorted or a sorted subset (not recorded which), collected before or after yellow fever vaccination (not recorded which). Receptors were obtained from a woman aged 18-29 years who received the yellow fever vaccine.

The chain joins TRBV11-1 to TRBJ2-7; TRBD1 aligns across 7 bases. CDR1 SGHAT and CDR2 FQDESV come from the germline V gene (reference sequence). This CDR3 is built from 18 residues. J was trimmed by 0 bases and V by 7 bases; bases with no gene match: 18. The CDR3 bases are TGTGCCAGCAACCCACTCCTCTTCCGGGACAGAGACTCCTACGAGCAGTACGTC. Encoded protein: CASNPLLFRDRDSYEQYV.

CDR3 loop: CSVDGGQTNTEAFF. DNA of the CDR3: TGCAGCGTTGATGGGGGGCAGACAAACACTGAAGCTTTCTTT. This chain connects TRBV29-1 to TRBJ1-1, with D tentatively TRBD1 (6 bases). The V end lost 3 bases, the J end lost 2 bases, and 13 bases lay between the germline ends. Germline V gene sequence: CDR1 SQVTM, CDR2 ANQGSEA. The CDR3 has 14 residues.

The chain joins TRBV2 to TRBJ1-5; D might be TRBD1 (5 bases). CDR1 SNHLY and CDR2 FYNNEI come from the germline V gene. Trimming shortened V by 6 bases and J by 3 bases, and 9 bases separated the two germline ends. The CDR3 spans 13 residues. In DNA form, the CDR3 reads TGTGCCAGCAGGACCGGGACCAATCAGCCCCAGCATTTT. It codes for CASRTGTNQPQHF.

This clonotype was detected only a few times. V is TRBV10-3 and J is TRBJ1-1; the D gene is possibly TRBD1 (5 bases). Trimming took 6 bases from V and 1 from J, leaving 18 bases between them. The germline V gene encodes CDR1 ENHRY and CDR2 SYGVKD. The CDR3 length is 16 residues. The CDR3 here is CAISTDSRISNTEAFF. The CDR3 DNA sequence: TGTGCCATCAGCACCGACAGTAGGATATCGAACACTGAAGCTTTCTTT.

The CDR3 spells CASTQRSEDNEQFF. CDR3 nucleotides: TGTGCCAGCACCCAACGTAGCGAGGACAATGAGCAGTTCTTC. J is TRBJ2-1 and V is TRBV2, with TRBD2 as a possible D gene (5 bases). This CDR3 region has 14 residues. The germline gives CDR1 SNHLY, CDR2 FYNNEI. V lost 7 bases and J 5 bases, leaving 15 bases between the germline ends.

V gene TRBV4-1 combines with J gene TRBJ1-1; D is undetermined. V lost 0 bases to trimming and J lost 3 bases, with 11 bases between them. Germline V gene sequence: CDR1 MGHRA, CDR2 YSYEKL. The CDR3 contains 15 residues. CDR3 nucleotides: TGCGCCAGCAGCCAAGAACAAGGGATCGACACTGAAGCTTTCTTT. As protein: CASSQEQGIDTEAFF.

The rearrangement joins TRBV24-1 to TRBJ1-2; D uncertain. Between the trimmed V and J ends, which lost 5 bases and 3 bases, there was a span of 12 bases. CDR3 length: 14 residues. Germline CDR1 and CDR2: KGHDR and SFDVKD. The CDR3 sequence is CATSGQEKDYGYTF. DNA for the CDR3: TGTGCCACCAGTGGGCAGGAAAAAGACTATGGCTACACCTTC.

The gene calls are TRBV2 and TRBJ2-7; TRBD2 matches 10 bases. With V trimmed by 6 bases and J by 2 bases, 7 bases remained unmatched. The germline V gene has CDR1 SNHLY and CDR2 FYNNEI. This CDR3 is 15 amino acids long. The CDR3 region has the DNA TGTGCCAGCAGGGCTACTAGCGGGGTCGCCTACGAGCAGTACGTC. Protein: CASRATSGVAYEQYV.

The chain links TRBV13 to TRBJ2-7; D uncertain. Germline lookup yields CDR1 PRHDT and CDR2 FYEKMQ (reference sequence). There are 11 residues in the CDR3. The V gene lost 2 bases and the J gene lost 3 bases, with 2 bases spanning the gap. This chain's CDR3 is CASSLFYEQYF. CDR3 bases: TGTGCCAGCAGCTTATTCTACGAGCAGTACTTC.

V usage is TRBV10-3 and J usage is TRBJ2-1; possibly TRBD1 for D (6 bases). The CDR3 totals 13 residues. Germline CDR1 and CDR2: ENHRY and SYGVKD. V was cut by 4 bases and J by 9 bases, with 13 bases left in between. The DNA of the CDR3 is TGTGCCATCAGTGTGGGGGAAGGGGGTGAGCAGTTCTTC. Residues: CAISVGEGGEQFF.

In the case of this clonotype: Without the conserved terminal phenylalanine or tryptophan, this CDR3 likely stems from a read error. The DNA is omitted, as the CDR3 cannot be located on it reliably, and the CDR3 follows TCRdb's listing. V gene TRBV10-1 combines with J gene TRBJ2-1; the table calls TRBD1, which could not be checked here. Termini included, the CDR3 measures 13 amino acids. From germline, CDR1 is WNHNN and CDR2 SYGVQD (reference sequence). CDR3 amino acids: CASRADGATRPFS.

The V call is TRBV6-2 or TRBV6-3, the J call TRBJ1-6; unclear D gene. The germline V and J ends were trimmed by 2 bases and 7 bases, with 12 bases remaining between them. The CDR3 is made up of 15 amino acids. Germline-derived CDR1 and CDR2 are MNHEY and SVGEGT. The CDR3: CASSYRRDQNSPLHF. The CDR3 coding sequence is TGTGCCAGCAGTTACCGTAGGGATCAGAATTCACCCCTCCACTTT.

The rearrangement links TRBV15 to TRBJ2-5, with TRBD2 identical over 10 bases. J lost 2 bases, V lost 1 base, and 1 base had no gene match. Germline assignment: CDR1 LNHNV and CDR2 YYDKDF (reference sequence). The CDR3 runs 15 residues. The CDR3: CATSRASGGQETQYF. CDR3 DNA: TGTGCCACCAGCAGAGCTAGCGGGGGACAAGAGACCCAGTACTTC.

V and J are TRBV15 and TRBJ1-5; tentative D call: TRBD1 (6 bases). Looked up from germline, CDR1 is LNHNV and CDR2 is YYDKDF (reference sequence). With 4 bases removed from V and 7 bases from J, the gap between germline ends came to 11 bases. The CDR3 loop spans 13 amino acids. CDR3 nucleotide sequence: TGTGCCACCAGCAAAGGGGGTCCCCAGCCCCAGCATTTT. This encodes CATSKGGPQPQHF.

The rearrangement joins TRBV12-3 or TRBV12-4 to TRBJ2-7, with D perhaps TRBD1 (5 bases). The V and J ends lost 0 bases and 5 bases respectively, with 14 bases between them. CDR3 length: 15 amino acids. The CDR3 spells CASSLALTAGNEQYF. The CDR3 DNA reads TGTGCCAGCAGTTTAGCGCTTACGGCAGGGAACGAGCAGTACTTC.

V usage is TRBV5-1 and J usage is TRBJ2-1; no definite D call. CDR1 and CDR2 (germline): SGHRS, YFSETQ. V lost 7 bases and J lost 4, with 18 bases in between. The CDR3 is 15 amino acids. CDR3 DNA sequence: TGCGCCAGCTACGGAGCCCCTTCCTTATACAATGAGCAGTTCTTC. It specifies CASYGAPSLYNEQFF.

V usage is TRBV24-1 and J usage is TRBJ2-7, with D possibly being TRBD2 (5 bases). The CDR3 is 16 residues long. The germline V gene encodes CDR1 KGHDR and CDR2 SFDVKD. V was pared by 0 bases and J by 2 bases, with 13 bases between. CDR3 nucleotides: TGTGCCACCAGTGATTTGGGTCGGACGGGGACCTACGAGCAGTACTTC. This encodes CATSDLGRTGTYEQYF.

The chain recombines TRBV21-1 with TRBJ2-7. TRBV21-1 is labeled a pseudogene. This CDR3 has 12 residues. The CDR3: CASSKEVYEQYV. The CDR3 DNA sequence: TGTGCCAGCAGCAAAGAAGTCTACGAGCAGTACGTC.

The V gene is TRBV20-1, the J gene TRBJ1-5; D possibly corresponds to TRBD1 (5 bases). The CDR3 has 12 amino acids. V dropped 6 bases and J dropped 0 bases, with 6 bases sitting between them. CDR1 and CDR2 from the germline V gene are DFQATT and SNEGSKA (reference sequence). The CDR3 loop reads CSADSSNQPQHF. In nucleotides, the CDR3 is TGCAGTGCCGACAGTAGCAATCAGCCCCAGCATTTT.

The gene calls are TRBV10-3 and TRBJ2-1, with 11 bases matching TRBD1. This CDR3 is 15 amino acids long. V dropped 4 bases and J dropped 6; count of bases not matched to a gene: 5. The germline gives CDR1 ENHRY, CDR2 SYGVKD. The CDR3 sequence is CAISVSGQGVNEQFF. In DNA form, the CDR3 reads TGTGCCATCAGTGTCTCGGGACAGGGGGTCAATGAGCAGTTCTTC.

The V gene is TRBV10-3, the J gene TRBJ2-1; 14 bases are a match to TRBD2. Germline CDR1 ENHRY, CDR2 SYGVKD. This CDR3 spans 14 amino acids. V lost 4 bases and J lost 8; bases outside the gene matches: 1. CDR3: CAISGLAGGDEQFF. The DNA of the CDR3 is TGTGCCATCAGTGGACTAGCGGGAGGGGATGAGCAGTTCTTC.